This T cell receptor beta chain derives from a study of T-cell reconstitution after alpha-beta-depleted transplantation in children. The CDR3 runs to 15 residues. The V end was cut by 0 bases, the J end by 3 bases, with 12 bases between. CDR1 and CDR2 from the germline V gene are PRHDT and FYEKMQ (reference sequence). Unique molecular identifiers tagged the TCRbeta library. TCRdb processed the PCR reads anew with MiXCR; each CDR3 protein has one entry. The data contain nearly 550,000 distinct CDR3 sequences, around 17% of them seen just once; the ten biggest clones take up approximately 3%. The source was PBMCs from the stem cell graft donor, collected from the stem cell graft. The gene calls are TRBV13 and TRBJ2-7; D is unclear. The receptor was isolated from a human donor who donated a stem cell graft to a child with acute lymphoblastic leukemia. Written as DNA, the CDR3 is TGTGCCAGCAGCTTAGGCCGGAGTAGTCTCTACGAGCAGTACTTC. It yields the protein CASSLGRSSLYEQYF.